Following are 10 T cell receptor beta chains from one sample sequenced in a study of blood T cells in healthy people across ages (dated by TCRdb to the mid-2010s). The library was prepared using 5' RACE. Sequencer: Illumina HiSeq 2500. A second 7 to 11 cycle PCR used a sample-barcoded 5' primer and a J-beta primer mix. TCRdb cleaned the public reads at Q25 with fastp, built clones with MiXCR and kept in-frame beta chains. Rows are unified per CDR3 protein, each entry keeping the most common DNA and genes. The sample table contains 550,000 to 600,000 distinct CDR3 sequences; only one count was recorded for approximately 30% of them. Clones ranked in the top ten supply around a sixth of the sample. Sequenced: blood. The receptors stem from a woman in her sixties or seventies in good health.

The chain recombines TRBV12-3 or TRBV12-4 with TRBJ1-2; D is ambiguous. The ends were cut back, 1 base at V and 4 bases at J, with 13 bases in the middle. The CDR3 length is 15 residues. This CDR3 is CASSLGVGLSYGYTF. The CDR3, as DNA: TGTGCCAGCAGTTTAGGTGTCGGCCTCTCCTATGGCTACACCTTC.

This clonotype showed up just a few times. The chain uses TRBV7-2 and TRBJ2-2; possibly TRBD1 or TRBD2 for D (6 bases each). The CDR3 has 16 amino acids. CDR1 SGHTA and CDR2 FQGNSA come from the germline V gene. V lost 2 bases to trimming and J lost 5 bases, with 15 bases between them. The CDR3 reads CASSLRPGAKTGELFF. CDR3 coding DNA: TGTGCCAGCAGCTTACGTCCGGGGGCTAAGACCGGGGAGCTGTTTTTT.

This rearrangement joins TRBV7-2 to TRBJ2-5; TRBD2 matches at 7 bases. The V gene's germline CDR1 is SGHTA and CDR2 FQGNSA. V shed 1 base, J shed 5 bases, and the junction held 10 bases outside the gene matches. The CDR3 extends over 16 amino acids. The CDR3: CASSLGRGTGGETQYF. The CDR3 region has the DNA TGTGCCAGCAGCTTAGGACGGGGCACCGGGGGGGAGACCCAGTACTTC.

This chain joins TRBV7-2 and TRBJ2-1, with D possibly being TRBD1 (5 bases). Trimming removed 5 bases from V and 3 bases from J, with 11 bases in between. CDR1 and CDR2 from the germline V gene are SGHTA and FQGNSA. CDR3 size: 14 residues. The CDR3 is CASSPGLGYNEQFF. The CDR3 nucleotides are TGTGCCAGCAGCCCAGGGCTGGGCTACAATGAGCAGTTCTTC.

The V gene is TRBV20-1, the J gene TRBJ2-5; 8 bases align to TRBD1. The DNA matches TRBJ2-7 better at its end, which makes the J call doubtful. This CDR3 spans 15 amino acids. Germline CDR1 reads DFQATT; CDR2 reads SNEGSKA (reference sequence). CDR3: CSARVRTGKVDEQYF. The CDR3 DNA reads as TGCAGTGCTAGAGTCCGGACAGGGAAAGTTGACGAGCAGTACTTC.

The sample holds a few counts of this clonotype. The V and J genes are TRBV6-1 and TRBJ1-4; D gene ambiguous. The length of the CDR3 is 17 residues. The germline V gene encodes CDR1 MNHNS and CDR2 SASEGT. The V and J ends lost 2 bases and 0 bases respectively, with 13 bases between them. The CDR3 sequence: CASSEIYPQSTNEKLFF. CDR3 coding DNA: TGTGCCAGCAGTGAAATCTATCCCCAATCAACTAATGAAAAACTGTTTTTT.

V and J are TRBV20-1 and TRBJ1-1, with D possibly being TRBD1 (5 bases). CDR3 size: 15 residues. V lost 0 bases and J 5 bases, leaving 16 bases between the germline ends. The germline gives CDR1 DFQATT, CDR2 SNEGSKA (reference sequence). The CDR3 sequence is CSARDSGGGETEAFF. Here the CDR3 DNA reads TGCAGTGCTAGAGATAGTGGGGGAGGGGAGACTGAAGCTTTCTTT.

This clonotype was counted only a few times. The chain carries TRBV13 and TRBJ1-2, with 8 bases that match TRBD1. The CDR3 length is 14 residues. Germline assignment: CDR1 PRHDT and CDR2 FYEKMQ (reference sequence). Trimming at V came to 5 bases and at J to 5 bases, leaving 7 bases not matched to a gene. The CDR3 sequence is CASSPRGQGYGYTF. The CDR3 region has the DNA TGTGCCAGCAGCCCCCGTGGACAGGGTTATGGCTACACCTTC.

This clonotype has just a few counts. This chain links TRBV4-2 with TRBJ2-1; 11 bases map to TRBD2. The CDR3 contains 16 residues. The V gene end was trimmed by 8 bases and the J gene end by 0 bases; junction bases not matched to a gene: 6. From germline, CDR1 is LGHNA and CDR2 YNFKEQ. The CDR3 nucleotides read TGTGCCAGCGGTAGCGGGGGGGAGAGCTCCTACAATGAGCAGTTCTTC. Protein product: CASGSGGESSYNEQFF.

This clonotype came up a few times. The junction differs from germline at one of its ends, possibly a read error. Here the CDR3 reads CASSPHSGGRGPF. In DNA, the CDR3 is TGCGCCAGCAGCCCCCATAGCGGGGGCAGGGGGCCCTTC. The rearrangement uses TRBV5-1 and TRBJ2-5; possibly TRBD2 for D (9 bases). Germline-derived CDR1 and CDR2 are SGHRS and YFSETQ. This CDR3 spans 13 amino acids.